Listed below are T cell receptor beta chains from one sample, sequenced in a study of OX40 agonist ivuxolimab in advanced cancers. Clones were read by immunoSEQ multiplex PCR, and TCRdb kept only the in-frame ones, dropping some. The sample gives tens of thousands of clones, approximately 88% of which show up once; 9% to 10% is in the top ten. The sample here was CD4+ or CD8+ T cells sorted from blood, taken in a trial of the OX40 agonist ivuxolimab. All receptors come from an adult with an advanced solid tumor such as melanoma, head and neck, liver or kidney cancer. Each CDR3 is given with its conserved first and last residue. A D gene is named only where the DNA matches it firmly. The size of a clone is reported for some rows only, either as once, few or many, or as a class for expanded clones.

V gene	D gene	clone size	J gene	CDR3 protein	CDR3 DNA
TRBV6-6	TRBD1	.	TRBJ2-7	CASSPGQEYEQYF	TGTGCCAGCAGCCCGGGACAGGAGTACGAGCAGTACTTC
TRBV5-1	.	.	TRBJ1-2	CASSPSGLIYGYTF	TGCGCCAGCAGCCCTTCAGGGTTGATCTATGGCTACACCTTC
TRBV9	TRBD1	.	TRBJ2-7	CASSPRTGTGEQYF	TGTGCCAGCAGCCCACGGACAGGTACGGGGGAGCAGTACTTC
TRBV5-1	TRBD2	.	TRBJ2-2	CASSLYGLALTGELFF	TGCGCCAGCAGCTTGTACGGACTAGCCCTCACCGGGGAGCTGTTTTTT
TRBV5-1	.	few	TRBJ2-5	CASSLVTEETQYF	TGCGCCAGCAGCTTGGTTACGGAAGAGACCCAGTACTTC
TRBV5-1	.	.	TRBJ1-2	CASSSTARQGRGYTF	TGCGCCAGCAGCTCAACAGCGCGGCAGGGAAGGGGCTACACCTTC
TRBV4-2	.	.	TRBJ2-7	CASSLSYSNSYEQYF	TGTGCCAGCAGCCTTAGCTACAGCAACTCCTACGAGCAGTACTTC
TRBV7-2	TRBD2	.	TRBJ2-7	CASRLGLAGTYEQYF	TGTGCCAGCAGGCTGGGACTAGCGGGAACCTACGAGCAGTACTTC
TRBV10-1	.	.	TRBJ2-7	CASPLCPGDPTYEQYF	TGCGCCAGCCCCCTTTGCCCGGGGGACCCTACCTACGAGCAGTACTTC
TRBV9	TRBD1	.	TRBJ2-2	CASARQGDIRGTGELFF	TGTGCCAGCGCTCGACAGGGGGACATTCGGGGCACCGGGGAGCTGTTTTTT
TRBV12-5	TRBD1	.	TRBJ2-1	CASGSGTGGRNEQFF	TGTGCTAGTGGTTCGGGGACAGGGGGCCGCAATGAGCAGTTCTTC
TRBV6-5	TRBD1	.	TRBJ2-7	CASRSGQGYEQYF	TGTGCCAGCAGATCCGGACAGGGGTACGAGCAGTACTTC
TRBV6-5	.	.	TRBJ1-1	CASLGRLNTEAFF	TGTGCCTCGTTGGGACGGTTAAACACTGAAGCTTTCTTT
TRBV7-2	.	.	TRBJ1-4	CASSAVNFGLEKLFF	TGTGCCAGCAGCGCCGTCAATTTTGGGCTTGAAAAACTGTTTTTT